This TCR beta chain came from a study of OX40 agonist ivuxolimab in advanced cancers. For the study at large: An anti-OX40 (CD134) antibody with agonistic activity, ivuxolimab, was administered to patients.

Cycle 7 day 1, cycle 4 day 1, and baseline were the timepoints at which blood was sampled. Method: immunoSEQ multiplex PCR; TCRdb's copy keeps in-frame clones and lacks some. This table holds 55,000 to 90,000 clones, approximately 78% found once. Comments on this clone: Its matching antigen is unknown.

Whole-study results and caveats: Expanded clones belonging to CD8+ T cells outnumbered, on average, those of CD4+. The study did not work out the antigen specificity of the expanded peripheral T cells.

The sequence derives from an adult with an advanced solid tumor such as melanoma, head and neck, liver or kidney cancer. The sample here was CD4+ or CD8+ T cells sorted from blood, taken in a trial of the OX40 agonist ivuxolimab.

CDR3 in amino acids: CASSPWTSGGYNEQFF. The CDR3 nucleotides read TGTGCCAGCTCACCGTGGACTAGCGGGGGGTACAATGAGCAGTTCTTC. The chain employs TRBV18 and TRBJ2-1; 14 bases fit TRBD2. This CDR3 region has 16 residues. CDR1 and CDR2 (germline): KGHSH, LQKENI. V lost 3 bases to trimming and J lost 4 bases; unmatched junction nucleotides: 2.